The 7 T cell receptor beta chains reported below all come from one sample, sequenced in a study of CD8 T cell repertoires and HIV-1 epitope variants. TCRdb's copy holds only in-frame clones and misses some; the assay was immunoSEQ multiplex PCR. This sample carries about 95,000 clones, just under 75% of them seen once, and the ten largest clones take around 25%. Sample: uncultured baseline CD8+ T cells from peripheral blood mononuclear cells (PBMCs). Receptors originate from a male donor with HIV.

This clone was recorded a few times. The rearrangement uses TRBV6-5 and TRBJ1-2; D unresolved. The CDR3 consists of 14 residues. Between the trimmed V and J ends, which lost 6 bases and 0 bases, there was a span of 11 bases. Germline CDR1 reads MNHEY; CDR2 reads SVGAGI. The CDR3 reads CASREPGANYGYTF. CDR3 nucleotides: TGTGCCAGCAGGGAACCAGGTGCTAACTATGGCTACACCTTC.

The J gene is TRBJ2-5, the V gene TRBV4-1; TRBD2 matches at 16 bases. The CDR3 contains 17 residues. V was clipped by 0 bases and J by 5 bases; unmatched bases: 3. Germline V CDR1 and CDR2: MGHRA, YSYEKL. The CDR3 DNA follows: TGCGCCAGCAGCCAAGAAGTGGGACTAGCGGGGGGGGAGACCCAGTACTTC. Translation: CASSQEVGLAGGETQYF.

The chain couples TRBV28 to TRBJ2-3, with unresolved D. The ends were cut back, 5 bases at V and 11 bases at J, with 11 bases in the middle. CDR1 and CDR2 (germline): MDHEN, SYDVKM. The CDR3 is 11 amino acids. The CDR3 region is CASSPPGLQYF. Here the CDR3 DNA reads TGTGCCAGCAGTCCCCCAGGATTGCAGTATTTT.

The table lists this clone with a few counts. The rearrangement uses TRBV29-1 and TRBJ2-1; D gene ambiguous. The V gene's germline CDR1 is SQVTM and CDR2 ANQGSEA. V lost 5 bases and J lost 4, with 12 bases in between. The CDR3 is made up of 13 amino acids. DNA of the CDR3: TGCAGCGTTCCCACCTCTGCGTACAATGAGCAGTTCTTC. Its translation: CSVPTSAYNEQFF.

The rearrangement links TRBV19 to TRBJ2-1; the match to TRBD2 covers 9 bases. The germline V gene has CDR1 LNHDA and CDR2 SQIVND (reference sequence). This CDR3 has 15 residues. The V segment lost 9 bases and the J segment 3 bases; nucleotides outside the gene matches: 9. CDR3 in DNA: TGTGCCAGCGCGGGAGGGCCAGATCTCTACAATGAGCAGTTCTTC. Translation: CASAGGPDLYNEQFF. Full variable domain (missing parts from reference TRBV19 and TRBJ2-1): DGGITQSPKYLFRKEGQNVTLSCEQNLNHDAMYWYRQDPGQGLRLIYYSQIVNDFQKGDIAEGYSVSREKKESFPLTVTSAQKNPTAFYLCASAGGPDLYNEQFFGPGTRLTVL.

The chain uses TRBV30 and TRBJ1-1; possibly TRBD1 for D (6 bases). The V gene lost 3 bases and the J gene lost 4 bases, with 15 bases spanning the gap. Germline CDR1 is GTSNPN and CDR2 is SVGIG (reference sequence). This CDR3 has 14 amino acids. The CDR3 DNA follows: TGTGCCTGGAGACCCCCTGTAGGGGGCACTGAAGCTTTCTTT. Protein sequence: CAWRPPVGGTEAFF.

This chain joins TRBV7-2 and TRBJ1-3; TRBD1 agrees at 9 bases. Trimming cost V 7 bases and J 0 bases; bases outside gene matches: 10. The length of the CDR3 is 17 residues. The germline CDR1 and CDR2 sequences are SGHTA and FQGNSA. The CDR3 reads CASTQGTGIYSGNTIYF. CDR3 nucleotides: TGTGCCAGCACCCAAGGGACAGGGATTTACTCTGGAAACACCATATATTTT. The full variable domain, in which reference TRBV7-2 and TRBJ1-3 provide the parts outside the CDR3, is GAGVSQSPSNKVTEKGKDVELRCDPISGHTALYWYRQSLGQGLEFLIYFQGNSAPDKSGLPSDRFSAERTGGSVSTLTIQRTQQEDSAVYLCASTQGTGIYSGNTIYFGEGSWLTVV.